The source of this T cell receptor (beta chain) is a study of blood T cell repertoires in COVID-19. Study background: Acute and convalescent COVID-19 specimens originated in the United States, Italy and Spain. From T cells, B-cell-depleted T cells, or PBMCs came the material, which was cDNA or gDNA.

Germline lookup yields CDR1 MNHEY and CDR2 SVGAGI. This CDR3 spans 13 amino acids. Trimming left V 8 bases short and J 3 bases short, with 14 bases between. In the original analysis: Amplified reference gene primers provided the basis for estimating nucleated cell counts. Clones were read by immunoSEQ multiplex PCR, and TCRdb kept only the in-frame ones, dropping some. The V and J calls and clone size are taken from that table; D and trimming were inferred from the DNA. Among tens of thousands of clones listed, 80% to 90% were seen once. The rearrangement links TRBV6-5 to TRBJ2-7; weak D call: TRBD1 (6 bases). Source material: peripheral blood. The TCR was taken from a man aged 50-59 years with active COVID-19. The CDR3 region is CASGTNFFYEQYF. The DNA for the CDR3 is TGTGCCAGCGGGACAAACTTTTTCTACGAGCAGTACTTC.